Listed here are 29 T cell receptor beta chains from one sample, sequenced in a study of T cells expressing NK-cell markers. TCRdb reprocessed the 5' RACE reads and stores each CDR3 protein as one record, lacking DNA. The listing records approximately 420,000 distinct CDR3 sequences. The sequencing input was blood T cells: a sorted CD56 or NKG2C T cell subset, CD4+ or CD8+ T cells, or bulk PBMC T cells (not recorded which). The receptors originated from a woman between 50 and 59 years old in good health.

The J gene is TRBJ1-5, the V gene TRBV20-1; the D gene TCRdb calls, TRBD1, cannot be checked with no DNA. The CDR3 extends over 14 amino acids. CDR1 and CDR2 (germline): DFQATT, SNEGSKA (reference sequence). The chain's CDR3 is CSARMGPLNQPQHF.

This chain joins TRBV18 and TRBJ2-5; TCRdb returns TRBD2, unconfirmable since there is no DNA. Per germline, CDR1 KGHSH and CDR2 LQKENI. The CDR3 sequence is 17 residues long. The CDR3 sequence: CASSPQRLAGRGETQYF.

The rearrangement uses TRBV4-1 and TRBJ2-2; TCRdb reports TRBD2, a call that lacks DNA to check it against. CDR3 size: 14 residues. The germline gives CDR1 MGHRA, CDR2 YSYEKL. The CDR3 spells CASSLEEGSGELFF.

The CDR3 sequence: CASSIGQREKLFF. The V gene is TRBV12-3 or TRBV12-4, the J gene TRBJ1-4; TCRdb returns TRBD1, unconfirmable since there is no DNA. This CDR3 is built from 13 residues.

The CDR3 here is CAWSMDRIGTQYF. The chain links TRBV30 to TRBJ2-5; with no DNA, the TCRdb D assignment of TRBD1 cannot be verified. The CDR3 length is 13 residues. Per the germline V gene, CDR1 is GTSNPN and CDR2 is SVGIG (reference sequence).

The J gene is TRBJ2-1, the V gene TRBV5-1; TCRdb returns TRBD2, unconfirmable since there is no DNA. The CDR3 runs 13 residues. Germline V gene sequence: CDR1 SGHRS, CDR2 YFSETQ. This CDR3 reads CASSPSVVDEQFF.

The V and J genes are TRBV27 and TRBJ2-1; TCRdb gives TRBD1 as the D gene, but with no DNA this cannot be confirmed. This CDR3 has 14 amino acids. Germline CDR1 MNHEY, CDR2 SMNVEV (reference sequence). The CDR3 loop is CASSLKNRGIEQFF.

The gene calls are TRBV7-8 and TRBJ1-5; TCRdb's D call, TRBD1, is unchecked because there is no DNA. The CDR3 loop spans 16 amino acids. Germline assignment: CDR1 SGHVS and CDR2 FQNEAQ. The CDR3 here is CASSRNVRGSNQPQHF.

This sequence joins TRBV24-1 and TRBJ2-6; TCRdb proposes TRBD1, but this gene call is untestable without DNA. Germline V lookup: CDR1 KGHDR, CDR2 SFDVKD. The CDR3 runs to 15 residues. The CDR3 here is CATSGEGPGANVLTF.

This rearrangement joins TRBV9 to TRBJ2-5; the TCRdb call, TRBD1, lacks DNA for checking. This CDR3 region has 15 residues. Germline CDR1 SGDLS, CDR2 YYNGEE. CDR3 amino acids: CASSPLGRSQETQYF.

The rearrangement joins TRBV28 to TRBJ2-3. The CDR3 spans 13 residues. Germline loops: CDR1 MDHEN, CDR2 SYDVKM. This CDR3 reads CASSPWIEDTQYF.

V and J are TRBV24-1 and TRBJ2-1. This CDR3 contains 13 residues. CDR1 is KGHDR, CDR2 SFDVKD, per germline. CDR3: CATSDSIFYEQFF.

CDR3 amino acids: CASSDDTGGGTEAFF. The rearrangement links TRBV6-1 to TRBJ1-1; absent DNA, TCRdb's TRBD1 call cannot be checked. Germline CDR1 reads MNHNS; CDR2 reads SASEGT. CDR3 length: 15 residues.

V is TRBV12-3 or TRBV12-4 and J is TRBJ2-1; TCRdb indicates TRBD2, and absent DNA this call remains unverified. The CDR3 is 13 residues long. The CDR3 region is CASSSSGSLEQFF.

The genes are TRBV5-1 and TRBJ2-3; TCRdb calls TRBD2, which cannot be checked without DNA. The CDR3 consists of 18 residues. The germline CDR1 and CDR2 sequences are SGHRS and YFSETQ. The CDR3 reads CASSLGPPGLDYIDTQYF.

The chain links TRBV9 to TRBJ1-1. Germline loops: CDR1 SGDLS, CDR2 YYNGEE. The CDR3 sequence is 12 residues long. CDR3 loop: CASSPSVPEAFF.

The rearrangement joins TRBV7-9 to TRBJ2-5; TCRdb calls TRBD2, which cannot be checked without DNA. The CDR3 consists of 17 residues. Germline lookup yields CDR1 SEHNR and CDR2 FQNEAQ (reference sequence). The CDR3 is CASSLGLPEGFQETQYF.

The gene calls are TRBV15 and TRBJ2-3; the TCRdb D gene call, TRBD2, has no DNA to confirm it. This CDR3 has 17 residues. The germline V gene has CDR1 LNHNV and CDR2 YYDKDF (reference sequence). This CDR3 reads CATSSGASGSTTDTQYF.

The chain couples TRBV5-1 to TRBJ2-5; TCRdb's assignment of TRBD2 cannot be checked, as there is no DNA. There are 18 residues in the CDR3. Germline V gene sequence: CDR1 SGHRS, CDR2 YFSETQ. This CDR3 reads CASSWGWGSSGLKETQYF.

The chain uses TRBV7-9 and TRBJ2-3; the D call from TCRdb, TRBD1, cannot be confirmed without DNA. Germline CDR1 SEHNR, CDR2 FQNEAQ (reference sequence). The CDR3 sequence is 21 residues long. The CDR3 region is CASSSPAVDSTRGPTTDTQYF.

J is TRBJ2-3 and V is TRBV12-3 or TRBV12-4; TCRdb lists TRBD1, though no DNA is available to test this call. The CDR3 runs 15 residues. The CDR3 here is CASSSGSRATDTQYF.

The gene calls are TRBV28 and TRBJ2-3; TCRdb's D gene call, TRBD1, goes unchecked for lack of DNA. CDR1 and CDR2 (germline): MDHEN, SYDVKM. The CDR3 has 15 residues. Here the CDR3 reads CASSLGGQGADTQYF.

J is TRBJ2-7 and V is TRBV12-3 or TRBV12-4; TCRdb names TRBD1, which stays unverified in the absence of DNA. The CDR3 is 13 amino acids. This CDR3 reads CASGPQGTYEQYF.

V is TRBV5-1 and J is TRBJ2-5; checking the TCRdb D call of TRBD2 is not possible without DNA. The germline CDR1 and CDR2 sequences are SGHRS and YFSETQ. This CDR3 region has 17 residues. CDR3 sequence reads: CASSPGLAGVFWETQYF.

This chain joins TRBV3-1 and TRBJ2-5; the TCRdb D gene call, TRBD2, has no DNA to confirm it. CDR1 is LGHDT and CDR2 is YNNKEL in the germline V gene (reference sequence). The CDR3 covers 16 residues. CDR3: CASSQSIGGSDETQYF.

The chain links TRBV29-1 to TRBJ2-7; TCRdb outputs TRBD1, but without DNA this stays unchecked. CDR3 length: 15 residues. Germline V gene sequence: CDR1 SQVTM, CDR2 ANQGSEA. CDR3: CSVEDRWGLTYEQYF.

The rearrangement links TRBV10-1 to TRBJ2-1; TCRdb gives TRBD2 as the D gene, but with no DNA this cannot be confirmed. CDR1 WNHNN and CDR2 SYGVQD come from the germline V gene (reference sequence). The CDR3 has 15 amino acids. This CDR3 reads CASSDGASGNNEQFF.

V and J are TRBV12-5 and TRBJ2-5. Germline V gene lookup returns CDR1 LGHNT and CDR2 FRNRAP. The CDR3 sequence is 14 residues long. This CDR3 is CASGLGRPQETQYF.

Here the CDR3 reads CASSPTGGMNTEAFF. The V gene is TRBV28, the J gene TRBJ1-1; TCRdb proposes TRBD1, but this gene call is untestable without DNA. The CDR3 runs to 15 residues. Germline CDR1 is MDHEN and CDR2 is SYDVKM.